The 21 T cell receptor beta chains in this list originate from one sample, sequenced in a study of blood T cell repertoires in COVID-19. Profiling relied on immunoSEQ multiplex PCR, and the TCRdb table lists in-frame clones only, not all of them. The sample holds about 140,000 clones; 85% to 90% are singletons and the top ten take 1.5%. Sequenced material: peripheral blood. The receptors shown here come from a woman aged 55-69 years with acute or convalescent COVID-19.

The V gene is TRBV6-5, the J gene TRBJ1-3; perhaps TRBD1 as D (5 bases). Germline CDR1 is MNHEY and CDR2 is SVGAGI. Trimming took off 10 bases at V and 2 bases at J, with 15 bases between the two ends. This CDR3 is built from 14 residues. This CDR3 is CAILSWGAGNTIYF. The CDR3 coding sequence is TGTGCCATCCTCTCTTGGGGGGCTGGAAACACCATATATTTT.

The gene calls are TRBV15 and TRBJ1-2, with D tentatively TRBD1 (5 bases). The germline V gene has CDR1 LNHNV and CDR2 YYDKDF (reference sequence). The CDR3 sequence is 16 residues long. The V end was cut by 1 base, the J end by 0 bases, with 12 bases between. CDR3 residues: CATSRGGAGSNYGYTF. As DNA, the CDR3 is TGTGCCACCAGCAGAGGAGGAGCAGGGTCTAACTATGGCTACACCTTC.

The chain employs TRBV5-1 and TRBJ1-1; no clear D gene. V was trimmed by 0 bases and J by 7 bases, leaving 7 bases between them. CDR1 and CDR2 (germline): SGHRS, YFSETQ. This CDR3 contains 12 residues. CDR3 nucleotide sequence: TGCGCCAGCAGCTTGGACACCTTTGAAGCTTTCTTT. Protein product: CASSLDTFEAFF. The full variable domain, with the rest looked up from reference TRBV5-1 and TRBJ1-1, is KAGVTQTPRYLIKTRGQQVTLSCSPISGHRSVSWYQQTPGQGLQFLFEYFSETQRNKGNFPGRFSGRQFSNSRSEMNVSTLELGDSALYLCASSLDTFEAFFGQGTRLTVV.

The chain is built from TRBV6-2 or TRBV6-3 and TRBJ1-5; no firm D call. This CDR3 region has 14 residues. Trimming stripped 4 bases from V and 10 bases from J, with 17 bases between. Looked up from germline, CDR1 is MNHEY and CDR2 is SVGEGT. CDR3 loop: CASSSETPEGPQHF. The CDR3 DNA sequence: TGTGCCAGCAGTTCGGAGACACCCGAGGGACCCCAGCATTTT.

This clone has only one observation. The CDR3, as DNA: TGTGCCAGCAGCTTGGCTGGGGTCCCTCGAGGGTATGGCTACACCTTC. Its protein product is CASSLAGVPRGYGYTF. V and J are TRBV5-6 and TRBJ1-2; D gene uncertain. From germline, CDR1 is SGHDT and CDR2 YYEEEE. The CDR3 runs to 16 residues. The V gene lost 0 bases and the J gene lost 5 bases, with 17 bases spanning the gap.

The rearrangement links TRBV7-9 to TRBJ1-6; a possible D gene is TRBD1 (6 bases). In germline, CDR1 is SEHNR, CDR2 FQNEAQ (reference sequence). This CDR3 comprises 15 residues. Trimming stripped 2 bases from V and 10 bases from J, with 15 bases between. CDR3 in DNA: TGTGCCAGCAGCTTAAACAGGGTGGGGCTCTCACCCCTCCACTTT. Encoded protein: CASSLNRVGLSPLHF.

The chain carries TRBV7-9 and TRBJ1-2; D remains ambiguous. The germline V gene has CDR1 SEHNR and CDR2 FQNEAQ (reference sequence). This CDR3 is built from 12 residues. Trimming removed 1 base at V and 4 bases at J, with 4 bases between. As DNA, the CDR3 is TGTGCCAGCAGCTTAGACGGCTATGGCTACACCTTC. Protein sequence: CASSLDGYGYTF.

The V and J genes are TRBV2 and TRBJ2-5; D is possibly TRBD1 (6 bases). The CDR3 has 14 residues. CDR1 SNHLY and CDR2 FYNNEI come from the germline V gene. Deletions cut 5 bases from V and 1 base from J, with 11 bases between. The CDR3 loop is CASSRDTAQETQYF. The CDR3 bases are TGTGCCAGCAGTCGGGACACCGCCCAAGAGACCCAGTACTTC.

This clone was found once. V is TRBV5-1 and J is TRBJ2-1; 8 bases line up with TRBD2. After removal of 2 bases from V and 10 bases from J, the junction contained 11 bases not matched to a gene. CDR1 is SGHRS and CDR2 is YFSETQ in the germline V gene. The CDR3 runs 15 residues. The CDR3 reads CASSLSGGRGVEQFF. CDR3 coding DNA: TGCGCCAGCAGCTTATCTGGCGGGCGGGGGGTCGAGCAGTTCTTC.

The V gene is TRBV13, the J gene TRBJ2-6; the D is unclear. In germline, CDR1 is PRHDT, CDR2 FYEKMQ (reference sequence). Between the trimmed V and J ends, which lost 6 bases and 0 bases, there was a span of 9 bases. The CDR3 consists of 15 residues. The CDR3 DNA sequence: TGTGCCAGCAGGTTACCGAGCTCTGGGGCCAACGTCCTGACTTTC. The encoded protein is CASRLPSSGANVLTF. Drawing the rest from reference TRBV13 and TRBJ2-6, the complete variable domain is AAGVIQSPRHLIKEKRETATLKCYPIPRHDTVYWYQQGPGQDPQFLISFYEKMQSDKGSIPDRFSAQQFSDYHSELNMSSLELGDSALYFCASRLPSSGANVLTFGAGSRLTVL.

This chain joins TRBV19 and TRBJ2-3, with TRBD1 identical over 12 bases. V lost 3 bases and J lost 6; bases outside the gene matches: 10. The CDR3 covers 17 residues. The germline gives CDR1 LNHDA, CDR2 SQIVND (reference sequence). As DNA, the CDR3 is TGTGCCAGTAGTATCACGCCGGGACAGGGGGCGCGGGATACGCAGTATTTT. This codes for CASSITPGQGARDTQYF.

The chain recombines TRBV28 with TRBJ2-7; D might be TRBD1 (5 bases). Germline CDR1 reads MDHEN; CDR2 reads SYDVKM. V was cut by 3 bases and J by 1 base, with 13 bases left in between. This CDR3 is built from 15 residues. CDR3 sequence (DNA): TGTGCCAGCAGTTTTTCAACAGGTTCGTCCTACGAGCAGTACTTC. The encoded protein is CASSFSTGSSYEQYF.

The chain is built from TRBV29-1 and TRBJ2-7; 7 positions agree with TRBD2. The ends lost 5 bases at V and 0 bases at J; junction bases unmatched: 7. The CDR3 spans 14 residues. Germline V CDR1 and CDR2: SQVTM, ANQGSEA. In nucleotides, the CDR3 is TGCAGCGTTCGGCGGGGGACCTACTCCTACGAGCAGTACTTC. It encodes CSVRRGTYSYEQYF.

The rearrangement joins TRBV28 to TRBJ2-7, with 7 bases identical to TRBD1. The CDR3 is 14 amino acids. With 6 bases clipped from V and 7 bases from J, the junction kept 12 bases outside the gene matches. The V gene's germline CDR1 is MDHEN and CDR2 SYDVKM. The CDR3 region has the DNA TGTGCCAGCAGCATCGGACAGGCCATAGGGGAGCAGTACTTC. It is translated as CASSIGQAIGEQYF.

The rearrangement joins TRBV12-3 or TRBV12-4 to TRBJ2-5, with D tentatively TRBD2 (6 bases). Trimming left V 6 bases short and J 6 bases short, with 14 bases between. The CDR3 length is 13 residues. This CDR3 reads CASSRSGVKTQYF. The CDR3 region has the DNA TGTGCCAGCAGCCGATCGGGGGTTAAGACCCAGTACTTC.

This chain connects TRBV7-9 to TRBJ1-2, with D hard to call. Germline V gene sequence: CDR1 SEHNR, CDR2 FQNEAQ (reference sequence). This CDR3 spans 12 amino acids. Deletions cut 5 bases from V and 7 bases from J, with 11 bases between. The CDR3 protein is CASSMSAGGYTF. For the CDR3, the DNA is TGTGCCAGCAGCATGTCTGCGGGTGGCTACACCTTC.

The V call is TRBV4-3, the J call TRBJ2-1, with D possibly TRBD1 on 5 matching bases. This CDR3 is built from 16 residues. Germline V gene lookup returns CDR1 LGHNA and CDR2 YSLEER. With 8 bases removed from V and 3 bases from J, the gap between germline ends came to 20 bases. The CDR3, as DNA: TGCGCCAGCCTCAAGCCCCCTCAGGGTTACTACAATGAGCAGTTCTTC. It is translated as CASLKPPQGYYNEQFF.

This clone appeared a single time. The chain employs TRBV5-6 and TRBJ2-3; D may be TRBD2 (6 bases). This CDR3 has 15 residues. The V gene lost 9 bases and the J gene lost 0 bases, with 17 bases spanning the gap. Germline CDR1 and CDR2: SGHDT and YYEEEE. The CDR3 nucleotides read TGTGCCACCCGGAGGGGTCCGAGAAGCACAGATACGCAGTATTTT. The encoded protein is CATRRGPRSTDTQYF.

CDR3 nucleotide sequence: TGTGCCAGCAGTAATAGCTCAGGGGCCACAGATACGCAGTATTTT. Translating gives CASSNSSGATDTQYF. The rearrangement links TRBV27 to TRBJ2-3, with D perhaps matching TRBD1 (6 bases). Per the germline V gene, CDR1 is MNHEY and CDR2 is SMNVEV (reference sequence). The CDR3 totals 15 residues. Trimming took off 5 bases at V and 2 bases at J, with 14 bases between the two ends.

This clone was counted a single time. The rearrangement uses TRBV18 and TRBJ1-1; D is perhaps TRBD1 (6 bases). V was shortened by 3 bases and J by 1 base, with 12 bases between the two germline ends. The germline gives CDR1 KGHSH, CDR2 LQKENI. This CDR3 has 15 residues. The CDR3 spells CASSPNSQGNTEAFF. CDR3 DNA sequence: TGTGCCAGCTCACCGAACTCACAGGGGAACACTGAAGCTTTCTTT.

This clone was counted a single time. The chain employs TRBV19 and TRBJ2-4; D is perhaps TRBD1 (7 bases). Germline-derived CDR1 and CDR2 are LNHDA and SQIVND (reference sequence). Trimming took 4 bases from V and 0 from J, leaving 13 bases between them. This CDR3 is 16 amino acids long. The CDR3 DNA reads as TGTGCCAGTAGTAGGAGGGACAGAGAAGCCAAAAACATTCAGTACTTC. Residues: CASSRRDREAKNIQYF.